This T cell receptor (beta chain) was recovered during a study of cytomegalovirus exposure and HLA in healthy donors. Though probably carrying unrecorded immune exposures, donors were nominally healthy at sampling. On this clone itself: Its antigen is not known.

The study's findings and limits: Researchers catalogued roughly 170 TCR beta chains as cytomegalovirus-associated.

It was with 60 Vbeta and 13 Jbeta primers that the PCR ran. TCRdb keeps only in-frame clones here, not all; method: immunoSEQ multiplex PCR. The sample has 150,000 to 200,000 clones, less than 90% seen once. The germline V gene encodes CDR1 GTSNPN and CDR2 SVGIG (reference sequence). With 5 bases clipped from V and 13 bases from J, the junction kept 11 bases outside the gene matches. The CDR3 runs 13 residues. The chain combines TRBV30 with TRBJ1-6; 7 bases are shared with TRBD1. The source of this sequence is a man between 50 and 59 years old in good health and CMV-seropositive. What was sequenced was PBMCs. As DNA, the CDR3 is TGTGCCTGGGGGCCAGGGGGTGAACTGCCCCTCCACTTT. Translating it yields CAWGPGGELPLHF.